This T cell receptor beta chain was found in a study of blood T cell repertoires in COVID-19 (dated by TCRdb to about 2020). Describing the broader study: Samples from collaborators originated in the United States, Italy and Spain and spanned both the acute and convalescent phases of COVID-19. The material from the prospective study consisted of cDNA or gDNA derived from T cells, B-cell-depleted T cells, or PBMCs. Subjects who had been exposed to COVID-19, were actively infected with it, or had recovered from it provided the deeply sampled blood TCRbeta repertoires that made up the dataset. A freely available public database, intended as a resource for researchers studying the immune response to SARS-CoV-2, is where the repertoires were released. The samples were drawn from two sources: the first 160 participants of the ongoing ImmuneRACE study, and 1,200 or so subjects contributed by 6 global collaborators. A de-identified subject ID, COVID-19 status, age in years and sex were almost always included in the sample metadata. Where HLA class I and class II types were available, the types were taken from metadata supplied by the sample provider, not from assay-based typing. What the research found in general, with its limitations: The amount of clinical and demographic metadata varied by source and participant and was provided uncurated.

Concerning this clone itself: No antigen is known for it. Per-base qualities were not stored, and no clone one base away is much larger.

Whole blood was collected in K2EDTA tubes by collaborating institutions according to the institutions' own protocols. Collaborator samples were shipped for TCRbeta analysis as frozen whole blood, isolated PBMCs, or DNA extracted from either sample type. TCRbeta CDR3 regions were amplified from genomic DNA by means of the immunoSEQ Assay, a bias-controlled multiplex PCR. Processing in the source paper ran as follows. The number of nucleated cells in each sample was estimated from the amplification of reference gene primers within the assay. To quantify the absolute abundance of each unique TCRbeta CDR3 rearrangement, sequence reads were collapsed and filtered. For each sample, productive Simpson clonality was calculated by taking the square root of Simpson's diversity index across productive rearrangements. Held by TCRdb, this immuneACCESS table contains in-frame sequences only and omits some clones. Under half of the omission traces to an unresolved V gene where checked; the cause of the rest is unknown. The V and J calls and the clone size are those of that table, but D and trimming were determined from the DNA. Across this sample there are some 69,000 clones, with nearly 80% seen only once. Approximately 45% of the sample is held by the ten biggest clonotypes.

As encoded in the germline V gene (reference sequence), CDR1 is GTSNPN while CDR2 is SVGIG. The V end gives up 3 bases and the J end 5 bases, leaving 10 bases in the junction not matched to a gene. The CDR3 runs 16 residues from the cysteine to the phenylalanine. The read is trimmed to its CDR3 DNA, 48 bases read in frame from base 1. The sequence derives from a human donor in a cohort sampled during active COVID-19. Rearrangement joined TRBV30 to TRBJ1-2, with 12 junctional bases fitting TRBD1. Sample: peripheral blood. The DNA reads TGTGCCTGGAGAGCCCCGGGGACAGGGGGCGGTTATGGCTACACCTTC. This codes for CAWRAPGTGGGYGYTF.